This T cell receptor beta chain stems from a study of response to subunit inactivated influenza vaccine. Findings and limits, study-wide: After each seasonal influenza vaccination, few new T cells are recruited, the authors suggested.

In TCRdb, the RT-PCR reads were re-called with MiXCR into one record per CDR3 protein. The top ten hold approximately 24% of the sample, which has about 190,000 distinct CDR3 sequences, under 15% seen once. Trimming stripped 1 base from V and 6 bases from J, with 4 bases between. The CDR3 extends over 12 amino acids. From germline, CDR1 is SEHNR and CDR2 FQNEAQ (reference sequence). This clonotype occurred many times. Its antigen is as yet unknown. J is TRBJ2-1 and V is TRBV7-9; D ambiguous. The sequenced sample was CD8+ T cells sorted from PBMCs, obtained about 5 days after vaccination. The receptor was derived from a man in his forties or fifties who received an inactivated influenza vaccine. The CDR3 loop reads CASSLGVNEQFF. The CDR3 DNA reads TGTGCCAGCAGCTTAGGGGTCAATGAGCAGTTCTTC.